Below, 11 T cell receptor beta chains from the same sample are listed, as sequenced in a study of cytomegalovirus exposure and HLA in healthy donors. Using immunoSEQ multiplex PCR, the repertoire was profiled, and TCRdb retains in-frame clones only, with some absent. The sample consists of over 200,000 clones, around 90% of them appearing once. Material: PBMCs. The receptors stem from a woman aged 18-29 years in good health and CMV-seropositive.

The chain recombines TRBV21-1 with TRBJ2-1; the DNA was not compared with TRBD2, the D call given in the table. TRBV21-1 is shown as a pseudogene. The CDR3 extends over 15 amino acids. CDR3 DNA sequence: TGTGCCAGCAGCAAACTTCCCCTAGCCTACAATGAGCAGTTCTTC. This encodes CASSKLPLAYNEQFF.

The chain recombines TRBV9 with TRBJ1-1; D is uncertain. V lost 3 bases and J 13 bases, leaving 10 bases between the germline ends. CDR3 length: 10 amino acids. Germline V gene data show CDR1 as SGDLS and CDR2 as YYNGEE. CDR3 loop: CASSAVVVFF. CDR3 nucleotides: TGTGCCAGCAGCGCCGTGGTAGTTTTCTTT.

The CDR3 DNA reads TGTGCCAGCAGCGCTGAGGTACCGGGACTAGTGGCAGATACGCAGTATTTT. As protein: CASSAEVPGLVADTQYF. The gene calls are TRBV9 and TRBJ2-3; 8 bases agree with TRBD2. Germline V CDR1 and CDR2: SGDLS, YYNGEE. The CDR3 sequence is 17 residues long. Losses at the gene ends were 3 bases for V and 4 bases for J; bases not matched to a gene: 13. The variable domain in full, completed from reference TRBV9 and TRBJ2-3, reads DSGVTQTPKHLITATGQRVTLRCSPRSGDLSVYWYQQSLDQGLQFLIQYYNGEERAKGNILERFSAQQFPDLHSELNLSSLELGDSALYFCASSAEVPGLVADTQYFGPGTRLTVL.

V gene TRBV18 combines with J gene TRBJ2-7, with 11 bases identical to TRBD2. Germline V gene data show CDR1 as KGHSH and CDR2 as LQKENI. The junction had 1 base not matched to a gene; V was cut back by 2 bases and J by 4 bases. There are 14 residues in the CDR3. The CDR3, as DNA: TGTGCCAGCTCACCATGGACTAGCGGGTACGAGCAGTACTTC. Translated, it gives CASSPWTSGYEQYF.

This sequence joins TRBV7-6 and TRBJ2-7; TRBD2 aligns across 7 bases. CDR1 is SGHVS, CDR2 FNYEAQ, per germline. The CDR3 contains 13 residues. J lost 4 bases, V lost 1 base, and 1 base had no gene match. The CDR3 protein is CASSLGGGYEQYF. In nucleotides, the CDR3 is TGTGCCAGCAGCTTAGGGGGGGGGTACGAGCAGTACTTC.

This chain uses TRBV15 with TRBJ2-1; 8 bases match TRBD1. The CDR3 runs to 15 residues. Unmatched junction bases numbered 8, after V lost 5 bases and J lost 5 bases. Germline-derived CDR1 and CDR2 are LNHNV and YYDKDF (reference sequence). CDR3 in amino acids: CATSARRTGNNEQFF. CDR3 DNA: TGTGCCACCAGCGCCCGTCGGACAGGGAACAATGAGCAGTTCTTC. The full variable domain, in which reference TRBV15 and TRBJ2-1 provide the parts outside the CDR3, is DAMVIQNPRYQVTQFGKPVTLSCSQTLNHNVMYWYQQKSSQAPKLLFHYYDKDFNNEADTPDNFQSRRPNTSFCFLDIRSPGLGDTAMYLCATSARRTGNNEQFFGPGTRLTVL.

CDR3: CASSGTGGYNEQFF. The CDR3 DNA sequence: TGTGCCAGCAGCGGGACAGGGGGGTACAATGAGCAGTTCTTC. The V and J genes are TRBV9 and TRBJ2-1; 10 bases are shared with TRBD1. The CDR3 covers 14 residues. With 3 bases clipped from V and 4 bases from J, the junction kept 1 base outside the gene matches. CDR1 and CDR2 from the germline V gene are SGDLS and YYNGEE.

The CDR3 bases are TGTGCCAGCGAAGATACCCGTGTCCGGGACAGGGTCATCCACGAGCAGTACTTC. Its protein product is CASEDTRVRDRVIHEQYF. V gene TRBV7-9 combines with J gene TRBJ2-7; 9 nucleotides line up with TRBD1. CDR1 SEHNR and CDR2 FQNEAQ come from the germline V gene (reference sequence). J lost 5 bases, V lost 8 bases, and 22 bases had no gene match. The CDR3 has 18 residues.

This clone has a handful of counts. The chain links TRBV6-5 to TRBJ1-4; TRBD1 matches 9 bases. Trimming cost V 4 bases and J 6 bases; bases outside gene matches: 3. CDR1 MNHEY and CDR2 SVGAGI come from the germline V gene. There are 14 residues in the CDR3. This chain's CDR3 is CASSSGTGYEKLFF. CDR3 bases: TGTGCCAGCAGTTCCGGGACAGGGTATGAAAAACTGTTTTTT.

The genes are TRBV5-1 and TRBJ2-3, with 8 bases matching TRBD2. CDR1 is SGHRS and CDR2 is YFSETQ in the germline V gene. Trimming at V came to 4 bases and at J to 5 bases, leaving 12 bases not matched to a gene. The CDR3 contains 16 residues. For the CDR3, the DNA is TGCGCCAGCAGCCACCCACGTGGGCTAGCGGGAGATACGCAGTATTTT. This codes for CASSHPRGLAGDTQYF. Supplemented by reference TRBV5-1 and TRBJ2-3, the full variable domain reads KAGVTQTPRYLIKTRGQQVTLSCSPISGHRSVSWYQQTPGQGLQFLFEYFSETQRNKGNFPGRFSGRQFSNSRSEMNVSTLELGDSALYLCASSHPRGLAGDTQYFGPGTRLTVL.

The V call is TRBV28, the J call TRBJ2-7, with 7 bases fitting TRBD1. The CDR3 has 21 residues. Germline-derived CDR1 and CDR2 are MDHEN and SYDVKM. V shed 2 bases, J shed 1 base, and the junction held 23 bases outside the gene matches. CDR3 DNA: TGTGCCAGCAGTTTAGGCGCCTTTTTGGGGCCCCACTACAGGGGTTCCTACGAGCAGTACTTC. Amino acid sequence: CASSLGAFLGPHYRGSYEQYF.